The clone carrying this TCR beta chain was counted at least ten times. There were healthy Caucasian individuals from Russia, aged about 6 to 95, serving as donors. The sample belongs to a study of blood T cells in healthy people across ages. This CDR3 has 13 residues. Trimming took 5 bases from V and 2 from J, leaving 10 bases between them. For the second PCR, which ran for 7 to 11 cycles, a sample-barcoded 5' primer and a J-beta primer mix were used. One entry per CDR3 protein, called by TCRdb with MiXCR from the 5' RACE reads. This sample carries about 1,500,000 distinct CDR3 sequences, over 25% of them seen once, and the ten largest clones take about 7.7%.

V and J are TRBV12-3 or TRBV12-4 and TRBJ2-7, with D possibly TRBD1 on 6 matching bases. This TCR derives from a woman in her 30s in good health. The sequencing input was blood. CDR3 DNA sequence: TGTGCCAGCAGTATGGGACAAACCTACGAGCAGTACTTC. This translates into CASSMGQTYEQYF.